These 25 T cell receptor beta chains were sequenced from one sample in a study of T-cell reconstitution after alpha-beta-depleted transplantation in children. Using unique molecular identifiers, the investigators prepared the TCRbeta library. Each CDR3 protein is one row after TCRdb ran MiXCR on the PCR reads. The sample shows roughly 790,000 distinct CDR3 sequences, around 17% of them seen only once. This sample comprised PBMCs, mostly from graft donor cells, obtained 360 days after TCRalphabeta/CD19-depleted stem cell transplant. Source of these receptors: a male patient younger than 18 who had a stem cell transplant for acute lymphoblastic leukemia, so the T cells may come from the graft donor.

V and J are TRBV2 and TRBJ2-2; no definite D call. Per germline, CDR1 SNHLY and CDR2 FYNNEI. This CDR3 comprises 14 residues. Trimming pared 4 bases from V and 4 bases from J, leaving 10 bases between. The CDR3 DNA is TGTGCCAGCAGTGCTCGTTTAATCACCGGGGAGCTGTTTTTT. Protein: CASSARLITGELFF.

Written as DNA, the CDR3 is TGCGCCAGCAGCGAGTCGGGGGGGGGAGCCAAAAACATTCAGTACTTC. This encodes CASSESGGGAKNIQYF. The chain combines TRBV5-1 with TRBJ2-4; 8 bases are a match to TRBD2. The germline V gene encodes CDR1 SGHRS and CDR2 YFSETQ. The CDR3 totals 16 residues. The V gene end was trimmed by 4 bases and the J gene end by 0 bases; junction bases not matched to a gene: 6.

This sequence joins TRBV10-1 and TRBJ2-3; 8 bases are shared with TRBD1. The trim removed 5 bases at V and 4 bases at J, leaving 5 bases unmatched. The CDR3 extends over 14 amino acids. Germline V lookup: CDR1 WNHNN, CDR2 SYGVQD (reference sequence). DNA of the CDR3: TGCGCCAGCAGTTCTCAGGGGGCTGCAGATACGCAGTATTTT. It translates to CASSSQGAADTQYF.

This clonotype was detected only a few times. The chain carries TRBV18 and TRBJ2-7; 7 bases map to TRBD1. Germline V gene data show CDR1 as KGHSH and CDR2 as LQKENI. V lost 2 bases, J lost 6 bases, and 10 bases stayed unmatched. CDR3 length: 15 residues. The CDR3 is CASSPSTGVVFEQYF. The CDR3 DNA is TGTGCCAGCTCACCATCCACAGGGGTTGTTTTCGAGCAGTACTTC.

The chain combines TRBV7-8 with TRBJ1-2; no clear D. Germline lookup yields CDR1 SGHVS and CDR2 FQNEAQ. The CDR3 consists of 14 residues. Trimming took 1 base from V and 5 from J, leaving 11 bases between them. The CDR3 bases are TGTGCCAGCAGCTTAGTACGCCGGGGTTATGGCTACACCTTC. It yields the protein CASSLVRRGYGYTF.

Written as DNA, the CDR3 is TGCAGTGCTAGAGATGGACAGGGTGTAGGCAAAAACATTCAGTACTTC. Its protein product is CSARDGQGVGKNIQYF. The chain combines TRBV20-1 with TRBJ2-4; 8 nucleotides align to TRBD1. CDR1 and CDR2 from the germline V gene are DFQATT and SNEGSKA (reference sequence). The J segment lost 3 bases and the V segment lost 0 bases, leaving 7 bases of the junction unmatched. CDR3 size: 16 residues.

The chain uses TRBV7-2 and TRBJ2-3; D remains unclear. Deletions cut 6 bases from V and 4 bases from J, with 11 bases between. Germline loops: CDR1 SGHTA, CDR2 FQGNSA. The CDR3 has 13 amino acids. DNA for the CDR3: TGTGCCAGCAGGCGAGAACCTCCAGATACGCAGTATTTT. This encodes CASRREPPDTQYF.

In this sample, this clonotype turned up a few times. The chain joins TRBV19 to TRBJ2-3; D possibly uses TRBD1 or TRBD2 (5 bases each). V lost 3 bases and J lost 6, with 10 bases in between. The CDR3 runs 13 residues. The germline V gene has CDR1 LNHDA and CDR2 SQIVND (reference sequence). The CDR3 region has the DNA TGTGCCAGTAGTATGAGATGGGGGGATACGCAGTATTTT. Translating it yields CASSMRWGDTQYF.

J is TRBJ2-1 and V is TRBV7-9; D gene uncertain. Germline assignment: CDR1 SEHNR and CDR2 FQNEAQ (reference sequence). This CDR3 is built from 12 residues. V was trimmed by 3 bases and J by 10 bases, leaving 10 bases between them. In nucleotides, the CDR3 is TGTGCCAGCAGCTTTCCGGTTCAGGAGCAGTTCTTC. Protein product: CASSFPVQEQFF.

This chain joins TRBV6-2 or TRBV6-3 and TRBJ2-1, with unresolved D. Germline V CDR1 and CDR2: MNHEY, SVGEGT. V was shortened by 6 bases and J by 4 bases, with 13 bases between the two germline ends. The CDR3 spans 14 residues. The CDR3 sequence: CASRSLDSYNEQFF. DNA of the CDR3: TGTGCCAGCAGATCCCTCGACTCGTACAATGAGCAGTTCTTC.

This clonotype was found many times. The V call is TRBV6-2 or TRBV6-3, the J call TRBJ2-1, with no clear D. CDR1 is MNHEY, CDR2 SVGEGT, per germline. Deletions cut 6 bases from V and 0 bases from J, with 15 bases between. This CDR3 has 16 residues. The CDR3 nucleotides are TGTGCCAGCAGAAGCCTCCGCGGTAGCTCCTACAATGAGCAGTTCTTC. Protein sequence: CASRSLRGSSYNEQFF.

This chain uses TRBV4-2 with TRBJ2-1; no firm D call. Trimming shortened V by 4 bases and J by 9 bases, and 16 bases separated the two germline ends. Germline loops: CDR1 LGHNA, CDR2 YNFKEQ. This CDR3 comprises 14 residues. CDR3 coding DNA: TGTGCCAGCAGCCTAGTCGATTCTCAGCCTGAGCAGTTCTTC. Translation gives CASSLVDSQPEQFF.

CDR3 loop: CASSLGGRVSTDTQYF. The CDR3 DNA sequence: TGTGCCAGCAGCTTGGGGGGCCGGGTTAGCACAGATACGCAGTATTTT. The chain has TRBV11-2 and TRBJ2-3; TRBD1 or TRBD2 may be the D gene (6 bases each). The germline V and J ends were trimmed by 3 bases and 0 bases, with 13 bases remaining between them. Germline V gene lookup returns CDR1 SGHAT and CDR2 FQNNGV. This CDR3 has 16 amino acids.

As for this clonotype: It is likely a read error, because the conserved phenylalanine at the end of the CDR3 is missing. The rearrangement joins TRBV12-3 or TRBV12-4 to TRBJ1-5; weak D call: TRBD1 (5 bases). The CDR3 has 13 residues. V was pared by 2 bases and J by 8 bases, with 10 bases between. In DNA form, the CDR3 reads TGTGCCAGCAGTTTAACGGGCAGGGAGCCCCAGCATTGT. This sequence encodes CASSLTGREPQHC.

This rearrangement joins TRBV19 to TRBJ2-1, with 8 bases matching TRBD2. The CDR3 extends over 16 amino acids. V lost 1 base and J lost 7; bases outside the gene matches: 9. Germline V lookup: CDR1 LNHDA, CDR2 SQIVND (reference sequence). The CDR3 is CASSIVERESGNEQFF. The CDR3, as DNA: TGTGCCAGTAGTATAGTAGAGCGGGAGAGTGGGAATGAGCAGTTCTTC.

This clonotype was picked up a small number of times. The chain carries TRBV5-1 and TRBJ2-5, with a weak D call TRBD2 (7 bases). V lost 1 base to trimming and J lost 1 base, with 26 bases between them. CDR1 and CDR2 (germline): SGHRS, YFSETQ. The CDR3 covers 20 residues. The CDR3 DNA sequence: TGCGCCAGCAGCTTGTTCGTCTATAACGGACTAGGACAGTTCCAAGAGACCCAGTACTTC. It codes for CASSLFVYNGLGQFQETQYF.

In nucleotides, the CDR3 is TGTGCCAGCAGCCAGGGTGGGGGCCTAAGGGGCTACACCTTC. Translating it yields CASSQGGGLRGYTF. The chain couples TRBV7-9 to TRBJ1-2; D perhaps matches TRBD1 (6 bases). CDR1 is SEHNR, CDR2 FQNEAQ, per germline (reference sequence). The germline V and J ends were trimmed by 5 bases and 8 bases, with 18 bases remaining between them. This CDR3 contains 14 residues. The full variable domain, in which reference TRBV7-9 and TRBJ1-2 provide the parts outside the CDR3, is DTGVSQNPRHKITKRGQNVTFRCDPISEHNRLYWYRQTLGQGPEFLTYFQNEAQLEKSRLLSDRFSAERPKGSFSTLEIQRTEQGDSAMYLCASSQGGGLRGYTFGSGTRLTVV.

The sample holds many counts of this clonotype. The chain couples TRBV29-1 to TRBJ2-3, with TRBD1 matching 10 bases. Germline trimming cut 6 bases from V and 4 bases from J; bases unmatched to any gene: 4. This CDR3 is 13 amino acids long. Germline lookup yields CDR1 SQVTM and CDR2 ANQGSEA. CDR3 amino acids: CSVRQGASDTQYF. The CDR3 bases are TGCAGCGTCAGACAGGGGGCATCAGATACGCAGTATTTT.

In its sample, this clonotype was seen many times. This chain joins TRBV12-3 or TRBV12-4 and TRBJ2-1, with TRBD2 matching 8 bases. V trimming: 7 bases; J trimming: 5 bases; junction bases outside the gene matches: 10. This CDR3 has 15 amino acids. CDR3: CASIISGKPHNEQFF. The CDR3 region has the DNA TGTGCCAGCATCATTAGCGGGAAACCCCACAATGAGCAGTTCTTC.

The rearrangement joins TRBV12-3 or TRBV12-4 to TRBJ2-2; 7 nucleotides agree with TRBD2. Germline trimming cut 1 base from V and 4 bases from J; bases unmatched to any gene: 3. This CDR3 has 15 residues. CDR3 in DNA: TGTGCCAGCAGTTTAGGCGGGAGTACCACCGGGGAGCTGTTTTTT. Residues: CASSLGGSTTGELFF.

This clonotype was recorded a few times. The CDR3, as DNA: TGCGCCAGCGCGGTTGGTAGAGAGACCCAGTACTTC. Protein sequence: CASAVGRETQYF. This sequence joins TRBV5-1 and TRBJ2-5; the D is unclear. There are 12 residues in the CDR3. Between the trimmed V and J ends, which lost 7 bases and 4 bases, there was a span of 11 bases. Germline loops: CDR1 SGHRS, CDR2 YFSETQ.

This clonotype has just a few counts. The chain employs TRBV15 and TRBJ2-7, with a weak D call TRBD2 (5 bases). The V and J ends lost 1 base and 0 bases respectively, with 10 bases between them. The CDR3 covers 15 residues. Germline CDR1 is LNHNV and CDR2 is YYDKDF (reference sequence). CDR3 residues: CATSRGTSSSYEQYF. The CDR3 nucleotides are TGTGCCACCAGCAGAGGGACTTCAAGCTCCTACGAGCAGTACTTC.

This chain links TRBV7-6 with TRBJ2-7, with 7 bases that match TRBD2. V lost 11 bases, J lost 4 bases, and 14 bases stayed unmatched. CDR3 length: 14 residues. Germline lookup yields CDR1 SGHVS and CDR2 FNYEAQ. The CDR3 here is CAHPWAGELYEQYF. The CDR3 DNA reads as TGTGCCCACCCCTGGGCGGGAGAGCTATACGAGCAGTACTTC.

In this sample, this clonotype turned up a few times. The J gene is TRBJ2-7, the V gene TRBV20-1, with 9 bases identical to TRBD2. Germline loops: CDR1 DFQATT, CDR2 SNEGSKA (reference sequence). With 4 bases clipped from V and 6 bases from J, the junction kept 7 bases outside the gene matches. The CDR3 totals 13 residues. This CDR3 is CSAMSGLASEQYF. As DNA, the CDR3 is TGCAGTGCTATGTCAGGACTAGCGTCCGAGCAGTACTTC.

This chain joins TRBV3-1 and TRBJ1-2; D may be TRBD1 (6 bases). V dropped 4 bases and J dropped 0 bases, with 12 bases sitting between them. There are 15 residues in the CDR3. Germline values: CDR1 LGHDT, CDR2 YNNKEL (reference sequence). Here the CDR3 DNA reads TGTGCCAGCAGCCTCAGGGGTGGGGCTAACTATGGCTACACCTTC. It translates to CASSLRGGANYGYTF.